The clone carrying this T cell receptor (beta chain) has a single count. The data belong to a study of blood T cell repertoires in COVID-19. As for the study in general: T cells, B-cell-depleted T cells, or PBMCs supplied cDNA or gDNA.

Per the original data handling: Scientists estimated how many nucleated cells there were by amplifying reference gene primers. Generated by immunoSEQ multiplex PCR, the TCRdb table keeps only in-frame clones and is missing some. D and trimming come from the DNA, and the V and J calls and clone size come from that table. This table holds fewer than 90,000 clones, approximately 80% found once. What was sequenced was peripheral blood. The TCR comes from a man in his sixties with COVID-19, enrolled during active disease.

The CDR3 protein is CASRLTGDTQYF. DNA of the CDR3: TGTGCCAGCCGCCTTACTGGAGATACGCAGTATTTT. This chain links TRBV18 with TRBJ2-3; D call uncertain. Per the germline V gene, CDR1 is KGHSH and CDR2 is LQKENI. The CDR3 has 12 amino acids. Trimming removed 8 bases at V and 5 bases at J, with 11 bases between.